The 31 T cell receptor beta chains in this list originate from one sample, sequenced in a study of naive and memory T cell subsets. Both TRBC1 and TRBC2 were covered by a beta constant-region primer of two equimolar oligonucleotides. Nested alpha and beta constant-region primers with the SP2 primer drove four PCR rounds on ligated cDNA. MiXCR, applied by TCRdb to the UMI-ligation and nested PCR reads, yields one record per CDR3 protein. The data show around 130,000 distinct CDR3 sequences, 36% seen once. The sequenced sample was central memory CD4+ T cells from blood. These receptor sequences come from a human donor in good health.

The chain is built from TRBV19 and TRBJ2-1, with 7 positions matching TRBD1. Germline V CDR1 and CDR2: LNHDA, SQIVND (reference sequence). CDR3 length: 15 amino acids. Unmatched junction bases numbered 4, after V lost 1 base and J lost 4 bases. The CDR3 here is CASSIGGGRYNEQFF. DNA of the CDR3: TGTGCCAGTAGTATAGGAGGGGGCAGGTACAATGAGCAGTTCTTC.

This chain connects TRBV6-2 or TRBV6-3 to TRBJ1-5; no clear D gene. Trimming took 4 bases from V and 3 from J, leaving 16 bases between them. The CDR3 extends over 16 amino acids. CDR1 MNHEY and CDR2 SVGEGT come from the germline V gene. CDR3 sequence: CASSSIRTENNQPQHF. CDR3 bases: TGTGCCAGCAGTTCAATCCGGACGGAAAACAATCAGCCCCAGCATTTT.

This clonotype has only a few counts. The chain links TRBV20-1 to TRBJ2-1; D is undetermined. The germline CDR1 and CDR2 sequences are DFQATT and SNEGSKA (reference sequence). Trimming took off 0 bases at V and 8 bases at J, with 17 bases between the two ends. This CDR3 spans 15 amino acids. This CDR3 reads CSARDPRGQEDEQFF. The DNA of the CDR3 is TGCAGTGCTAGAGATCCGCGCGGTCAGGAAGATGAGCAGTTCTTC.

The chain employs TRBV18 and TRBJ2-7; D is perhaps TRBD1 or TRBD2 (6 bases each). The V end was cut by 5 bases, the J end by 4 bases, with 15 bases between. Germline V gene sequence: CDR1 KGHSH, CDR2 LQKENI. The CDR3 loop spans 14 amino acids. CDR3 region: CASSDRGGRYEQYF. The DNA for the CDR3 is TGTGCCAGCTCAGACCGAGGGGGGCGTTACGAGCAGTACTTC.

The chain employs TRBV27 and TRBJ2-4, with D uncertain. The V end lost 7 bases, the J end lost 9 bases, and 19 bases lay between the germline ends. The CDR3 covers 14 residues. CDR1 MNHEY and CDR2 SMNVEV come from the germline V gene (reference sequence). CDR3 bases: TGTGCCAGCAAAGATGGGTCAGTTCCCCGCATTCAGTACTTC. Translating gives CASKDGSVPRIQYF.

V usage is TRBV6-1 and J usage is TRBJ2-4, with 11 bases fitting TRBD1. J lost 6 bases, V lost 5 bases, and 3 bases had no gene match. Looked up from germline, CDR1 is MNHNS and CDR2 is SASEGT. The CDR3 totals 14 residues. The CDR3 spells CASSSGTGGNIQYF. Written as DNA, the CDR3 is TGTGCCAGCAGTTCCGGGACAGGGGGAAACATTCAGTACTTC.

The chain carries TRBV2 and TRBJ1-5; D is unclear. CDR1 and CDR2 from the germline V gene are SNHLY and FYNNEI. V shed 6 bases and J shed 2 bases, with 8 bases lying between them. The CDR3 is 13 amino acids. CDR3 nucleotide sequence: TGTGCCAGCAGGGAGAATGGCAATCAGCCCCAGCATTTT. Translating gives CASRENGNQPQHF.

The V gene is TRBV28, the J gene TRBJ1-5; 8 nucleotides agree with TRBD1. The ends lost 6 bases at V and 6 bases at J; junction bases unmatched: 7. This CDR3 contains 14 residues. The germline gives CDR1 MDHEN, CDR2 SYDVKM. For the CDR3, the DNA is TGTGCCAGCAGACATGACAGGGGCACTCAGCCCCAGCATTTT. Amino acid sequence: CASRHDRGTQPQHF.

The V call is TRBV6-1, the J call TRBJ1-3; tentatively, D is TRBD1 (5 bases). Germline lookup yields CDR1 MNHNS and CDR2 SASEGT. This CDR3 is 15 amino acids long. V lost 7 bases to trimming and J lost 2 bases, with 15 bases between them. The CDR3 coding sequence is TGTGCCAGCATGCGCGCGGCAGGGACTGGAAACACCATATATTTT. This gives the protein CASMRAAGTGNTIYF.

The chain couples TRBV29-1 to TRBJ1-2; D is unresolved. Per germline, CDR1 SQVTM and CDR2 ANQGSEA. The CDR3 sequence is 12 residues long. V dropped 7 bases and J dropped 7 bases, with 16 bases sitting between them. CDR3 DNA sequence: TGCAGCGCACCAAGGGTTGACGGTGGCTACACCTTC. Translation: CSAPRVDGGYTF.

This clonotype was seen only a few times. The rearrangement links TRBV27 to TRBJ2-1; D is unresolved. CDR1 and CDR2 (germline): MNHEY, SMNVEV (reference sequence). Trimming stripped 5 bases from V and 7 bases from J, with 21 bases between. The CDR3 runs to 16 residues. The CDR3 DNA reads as TGTGCCAGCAGTCCCCAGCGTCCCGTTTTCGGGAATGAGCAGTTCTTC. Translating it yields CASSPQRPVFGNEQFF.

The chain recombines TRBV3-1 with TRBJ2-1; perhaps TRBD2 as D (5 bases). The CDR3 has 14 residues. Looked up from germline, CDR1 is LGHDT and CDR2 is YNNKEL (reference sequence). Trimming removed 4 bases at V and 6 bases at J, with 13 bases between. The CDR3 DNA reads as TGTGCCAGCAGCCCTCGGACTTACTCCAATGAGCAGTTCTTC. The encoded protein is CASSPRTYSNEQFF.

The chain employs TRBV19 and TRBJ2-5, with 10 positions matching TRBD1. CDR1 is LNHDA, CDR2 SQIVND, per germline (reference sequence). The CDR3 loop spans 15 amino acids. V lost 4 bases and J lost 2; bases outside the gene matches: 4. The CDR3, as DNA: TGTGCCAGTAGTACACCGGGACAGGGGCAAGAGACCCAGTACTTC. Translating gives CASSTPGQGQETQYF.

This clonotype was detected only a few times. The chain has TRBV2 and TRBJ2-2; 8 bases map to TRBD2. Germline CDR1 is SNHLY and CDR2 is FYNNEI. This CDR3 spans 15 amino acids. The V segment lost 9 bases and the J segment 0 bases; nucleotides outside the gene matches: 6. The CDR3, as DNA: TGTGCCAGTCGTCCGGGACTAGCGAACACCGGGGAGCTGTTTTTT. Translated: CASRPGLANTGELFF.

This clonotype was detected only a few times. The CDR3 here is CSVATGDWRNQPQHF. CDR3 bases: TGCAGCGTTGCTACAGGGGATTGGCGCAATCAGCCCCAGCATTTT. The chain recombines TRBV29-1 with TRBJ1-5; TRBD1 agrees at 7 bases. Germline V gene lookup returns CDR1 SQVTM and CDR2 ANQGSEA. J lost 2 bases, V lost 4 bases, and 8 bases had no gene match. This CDR3 has 15 residues.

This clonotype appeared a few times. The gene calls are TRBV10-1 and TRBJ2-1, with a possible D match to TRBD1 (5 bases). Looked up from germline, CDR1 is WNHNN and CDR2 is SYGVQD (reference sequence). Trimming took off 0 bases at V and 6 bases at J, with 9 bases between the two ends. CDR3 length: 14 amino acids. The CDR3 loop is CASSESVRGNEQFF. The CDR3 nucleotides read TGCGCCAGCAGTGAGTCAGTTAGGGGCAATGAGCAGTTCTTC.

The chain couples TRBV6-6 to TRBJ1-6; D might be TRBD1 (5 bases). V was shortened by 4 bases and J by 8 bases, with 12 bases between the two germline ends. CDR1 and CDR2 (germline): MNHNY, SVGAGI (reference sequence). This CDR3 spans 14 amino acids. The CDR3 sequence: CASSSGRADSPLHF. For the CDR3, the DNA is TGTGCCAGCAGTTCGGGCAGGGCGGATTCACCCCTCCACTTT.

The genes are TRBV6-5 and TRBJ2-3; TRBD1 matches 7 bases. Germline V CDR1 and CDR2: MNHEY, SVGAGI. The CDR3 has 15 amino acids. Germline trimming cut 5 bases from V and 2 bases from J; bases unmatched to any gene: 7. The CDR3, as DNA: TGTGCCAGCAGTCCCCAGGACAGGCCCACAGATACGCAGTATTTT. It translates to CASSPQDRPTDTQYF.

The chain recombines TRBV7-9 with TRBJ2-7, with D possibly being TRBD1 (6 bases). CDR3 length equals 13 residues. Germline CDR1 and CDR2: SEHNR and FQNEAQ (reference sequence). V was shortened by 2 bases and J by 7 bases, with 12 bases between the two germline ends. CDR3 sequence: CASSLPGAREQYF. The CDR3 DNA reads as TGTGCCAGCAGCTTACCAGGGGCGAGGGAGCAGTACTTC.

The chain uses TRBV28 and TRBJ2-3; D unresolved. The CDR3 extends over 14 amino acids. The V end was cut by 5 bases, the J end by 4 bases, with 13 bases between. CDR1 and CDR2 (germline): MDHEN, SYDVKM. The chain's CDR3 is CASSTGAEADTQYF. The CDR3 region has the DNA TGTGCCAGCAGTACCGGTGCTGAGGCAGATACGCAGTATTTT.

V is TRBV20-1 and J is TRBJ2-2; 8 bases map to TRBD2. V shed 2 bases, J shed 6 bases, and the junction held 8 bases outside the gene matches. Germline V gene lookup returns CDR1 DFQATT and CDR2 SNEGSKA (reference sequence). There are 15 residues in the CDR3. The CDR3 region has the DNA TGCAGTGCTAGATATCCGGGACTAGTTTCCGGGGAGCTGTTTTTT. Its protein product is CSARYPGLVSGELFF.

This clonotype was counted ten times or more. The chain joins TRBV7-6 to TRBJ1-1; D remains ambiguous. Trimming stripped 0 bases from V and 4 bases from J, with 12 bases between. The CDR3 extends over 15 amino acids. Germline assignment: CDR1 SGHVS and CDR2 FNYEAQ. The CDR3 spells CASSLAPGDGTEAFF. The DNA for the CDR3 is TGTGCCAGCAGCTTAGCCCCGGGTGATGGCACTGAAGCTTTCTTT.

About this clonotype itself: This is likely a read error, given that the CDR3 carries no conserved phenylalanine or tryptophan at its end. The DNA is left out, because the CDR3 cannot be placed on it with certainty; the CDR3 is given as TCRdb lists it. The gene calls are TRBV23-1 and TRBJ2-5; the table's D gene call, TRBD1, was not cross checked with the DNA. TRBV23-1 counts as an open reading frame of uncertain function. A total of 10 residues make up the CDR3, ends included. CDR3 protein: CASSQSHRSV.

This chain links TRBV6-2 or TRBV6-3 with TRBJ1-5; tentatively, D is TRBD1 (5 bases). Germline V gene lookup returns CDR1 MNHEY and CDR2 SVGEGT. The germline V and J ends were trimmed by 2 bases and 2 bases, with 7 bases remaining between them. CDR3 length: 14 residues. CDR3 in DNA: TGTGCCAGCAGTTACGGGGGAGGCAATCAGCCCCAGCATTTT. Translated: CASSYGGGNQPQHF.

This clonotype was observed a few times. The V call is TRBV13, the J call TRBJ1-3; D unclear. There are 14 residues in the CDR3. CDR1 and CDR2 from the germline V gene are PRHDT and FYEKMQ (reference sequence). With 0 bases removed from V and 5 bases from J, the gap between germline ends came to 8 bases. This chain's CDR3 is CASSLGGGRNTIYF. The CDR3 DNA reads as TGTGCCAGCAGCTTAGGAGGTGGGCGAAACACCATATATTTT.

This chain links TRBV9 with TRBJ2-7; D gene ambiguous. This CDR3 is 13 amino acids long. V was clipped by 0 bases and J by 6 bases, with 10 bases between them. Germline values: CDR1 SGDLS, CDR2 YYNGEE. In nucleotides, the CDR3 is TGTGCCAGCAGCGTAGTCCTAGGTGGCGAGCAGTACTTC. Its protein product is CASSVVLGGEQYF.

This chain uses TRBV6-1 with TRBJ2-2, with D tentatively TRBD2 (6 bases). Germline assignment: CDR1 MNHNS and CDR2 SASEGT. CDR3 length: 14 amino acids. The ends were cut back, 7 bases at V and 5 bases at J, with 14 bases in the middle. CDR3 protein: CASTRERWTGELFF. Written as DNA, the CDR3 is TGTGCCAGCACACGGGAGAGATGGACCGGGGAGCTGTTTTTT.

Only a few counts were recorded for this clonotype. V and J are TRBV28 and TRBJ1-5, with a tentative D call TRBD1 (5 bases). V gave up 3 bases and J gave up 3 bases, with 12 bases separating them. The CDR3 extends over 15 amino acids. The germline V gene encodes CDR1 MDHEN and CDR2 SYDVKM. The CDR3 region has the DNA TGTGCCAGCAGTTTTTGGTCCAGGGACAATCAGCCCCAGCATTTT. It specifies CASSFWSRDNQPQHF. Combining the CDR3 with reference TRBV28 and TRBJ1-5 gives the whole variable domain DVKVTQSSRYLVKRTGEKVFLECVQDMDHENMFWYRQDPGLGLRLIYFSYDVKMKEKGDIPEGYSVSREKKERFSLILESASTNQTSMYLCASSFWSRDNQPQHFGDGTRLSIL.

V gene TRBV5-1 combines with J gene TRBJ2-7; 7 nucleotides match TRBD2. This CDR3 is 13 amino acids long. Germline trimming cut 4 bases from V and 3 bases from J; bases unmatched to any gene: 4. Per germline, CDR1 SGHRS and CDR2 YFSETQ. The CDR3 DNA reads TGCGCCAGCAGCGGAGCGGGACTCTACGAGCAGTACTTC. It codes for CASSGAGLYEQYF.

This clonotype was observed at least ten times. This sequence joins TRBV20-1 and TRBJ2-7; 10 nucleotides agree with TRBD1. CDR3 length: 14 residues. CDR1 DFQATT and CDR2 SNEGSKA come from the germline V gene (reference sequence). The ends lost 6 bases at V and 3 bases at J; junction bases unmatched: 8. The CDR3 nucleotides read TGCAGTGCGCCTCCGACAGGGGGCTTCTACGAGCAGTACTTC. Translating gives CSAPPTGGFYEQYF.

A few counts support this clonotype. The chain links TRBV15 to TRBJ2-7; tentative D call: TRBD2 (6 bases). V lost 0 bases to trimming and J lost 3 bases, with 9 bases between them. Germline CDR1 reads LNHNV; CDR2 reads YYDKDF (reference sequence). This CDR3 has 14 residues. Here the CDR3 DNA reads TGTGCCACCAGCAGAGATGGGGGAGGCTACGAGCAGTACTTC. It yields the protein CATSRDGGGYEQYF.